The rows below give T cell receptor beta chains drawn from one sample of a study of T-cell reconstitution after alpha-beta-depleted transplantation in children. TCRdb itself ran the PCR reads through MiXCR, one entry per CDR3 protein. In the table there are 500,000 or so distinct CDR3 sequences, 9.5% to 12% of which are singletons. The sample consisted of PBMCs, mostly from graft donor cells, taken 180 days after TCRalphabeta/CD19-depleted stem cell transplant. The receptors were gathered from a female patient between 2 and 15 years old who had a stem cell transplant for aplastic anemia, so the T cells may come from the graft donor. CDR3s leave out the opening cysteine and the closing phenylalanine or tryptophan. Fields, in order: clone size, V gene, CDR3 protein. Part of the rows lack a size; the others show once, few, many or a class for expanded clones.

clone_size: .
v_call: TRBV20-1
cdr3_aa: SARGRAGELF

clone_size: .
v_call: TRBV3-1
cdr3_aa: ASSQVARYGYT

clone_size: few
v_call: TRBV28
cdr3_aa: ASSHRDRVD

clone_size: few
v_call: TRBV29-1
cdr3_aa: SVDVPGEQY

clone_size: .
v_call: TRBV27
cdr3_aa: ASSLSGTGKNIQY

clone_size: few
v_call: TRBV12-3/TRBV12-4
cdr3_aa: ASSPREQPQH

clone_size: few
v_call: TRBV7-2
cdr3_aa: ASSFRQHFPNEQF

clone_size: few
v_call: TRBV27
cdr3_aa: ASSPLPARQETQY

clone_size: .
v_call: TRBV14
cdr3_aa: ASSQDLGVRNTGELF

clone_size: many
v_call: TRBV24-1
cdr3_aa: ATSDGTGLNTEAF

clone_size: .
v_call: TRBV12-3/TRBV12-4
cdr3_aa: ASSRDGPGNEQF

clone_size: few
v_call: TRBV14
cdr3_aa: ASSRGLRGFNEKLF

clone_size: .
v_call: TRBV6-1
cdr3_aa: ASSGRPRDCTDTQY

clone_size: few
v_call: TRBV5-6
cdr3_aa: ASSRWRGQAQETQY

clone_size: .
v_call: TRBV7-2
cdr3_aa: ASSRARDPGY

clone_size: many
v_call: TRBV28
cdr3_aa: ASSPGTGLPYEQY

clone_size: few
v_call: TRBV29-1
cdr3_aa: SVGVGPRQGAF

clone_size: few
v_call: TRBV12-3/TRBV12-4
cdr3_aa: ASSLEVRAERYEQY

clone_size: few
v_call: TRBV5-1
cdr3_aa: ASSLAEGNEQF

clone_size: .
v_call: TRBV12-3/TRBV12-4
cdr3_aa: ASSSPGLAGDYNEQF

clone_size: .
v_call: TRBV6-5
cdr3_aa: ASSYEGGGEKLF

clone_size: .
v_call: TRBV20-1
cdr3_aa: SAGGGKGTDTQY

clone_size: few
v_call: TRBV27
cdr3_aa: ASSQWGGQGVTEAF

clone_size: few
v_call: TRBV27
cdr3_aa: ASSFSGPTYEQY

clone_size: .
v_call: TRBV5-1
cdr3_aa: ASSLGLAGVVDTQY

clone_size: .
v_call: TRBV5-1
cdr3_aa: ASSSLLTEQF

clone_size: .
v_call: TRBV12-3/TRBV12-4
cdr3_aa: ASSLGSPAVNEQF

clone_size: .
v_call: TRBV7-8
cdr3_aa: ASSYDSGTAEETQY

clone_size: .
v_call: TRBV24-1
cdr3_aa: ATSVAGPSSYNEQF

clone_size: few
v_call: TRBV5-6
cdr3_aa: ASSPPTGAGETQY

clone_size: .
v_call: TRBV9
cdr3_aa: ASSVTGVGETQY

clone_size: .
v_call: TRBV27
cdr3_aa: ASSLFGGRVYNEQF

clone_size: many
v_call: TRBV27
cdr3_aa: ASSLFLSGQFSYEQY

clone_size: few
v_call: TRBV19
cdr3_aa: ASSSRGSASGANVLT

clone_size: few
v_call: TRBV14
cdr3_aa: ASSQSGGVGTEAF

clone_size: .
v_call: TRBV28
cdr3_aa: ASTKFRYWGQDLADTQY

clone_size: few
v_call: TRBV7-9
cdr3_aa: ASSLLAGKGIEQF

clone_size: few
v_call: TRBV28
cdr3_aa: ASSPPDNRRFYEQY

clone_size: .
v_call: TRBV6-5
cdr3_aa: ASSYSPGGGSDTQY

clone_size: .
v_call: TRBV29-1
cdr3_aa: SVAGQPGLAGRIYEQY

clone_size: few
v_call: TRBV5-1
cdr3_aa: ASKGGGGRNEKLF

clone_size: few
v_call: TRBV3-1
cdr3_aa: ASSPGHSYEQY

clone_size: .
v_call: TRBV28
cdr3_aa: ATNLDGLADGYT

clone_size: many
v_call: TRBV15
cdr3_aa: ATSRAETTRADTQY

clone_size: few
v_call: TRBV29-1
cdr3_aa: SVGAGGVGGTDTQY

clone_size: few
v_call: TRBV6-1
cdr3_aa: ASTKGRGRGSNTEAF

clone_size: few
v_call: TRBV7-9
cdr3_aa: ASSSQGALSGNTIY

clone_size: few
v_call: TRBV14
cdr3_aa: ASSQDLAARRAF